This T cell receptor (beta chain) is drawn from a study of cytomegalovirus exposure and HLA in healthy donors. Study-wide results and caveats: Information on immune exposure was restricted to one variable (CMV serostatus). Trimming of TCR beta V- and J-genes showed a link, identified in a later analysis, to a missense DCLRE1C variant.

With respect to this clone: Its target is unknown.

PCR involved 60 Vbeta and 13 Jbeta primers. Sequencing used immunoSEQ multiplex PCR; TCRdb keeps in-frame clones, though not all of them. In all, the sample yields about 48,000 clones. Germline CDR1 LNHDA, CDR2 SQIVND (reference sequence). The CDR3 covers 14 residues. Trimming shortened V by 0 bases and J by 10 bases, and 13 bases separated the two germline ends. This receptor was obtained from a male donor in good health and CMV-seropositive. This chain connects TRBV19 to TRBJ1-5; D is unclear. What was sequenced was PBMCs. The CDR3 sequence: CASSIDLGGQPQHF. CDR3 bases: TGTGCCAGTAGTATAGATCTTGGAGGGCAACCCCAGCATTTT.